Following are 29 T cell receptor beta chains from one sample sequenced in a study of blood T cell repertoires in COVID-19. Generated by immunoSEQ multiplex PCR, the TCRdb table keeps only in-frame clones and is missing some. Here the sample spans about 250,000 clones, about 85% being singletons. The sample consisted of PBMCs or T cells enriched from blood (not recorded which). These receptors came from a woman aged 45-65 years who had recovered from COVID-19.

V gene TRBV30 combines with J gene TRBJ1-6; no reliable D call. Trimming cost V 3 bases and J 9 bases, with 9 bases left between them. The CDR3 is 12 amino acids. Germline V gives CDR1 GTSNPN, CDR2 SVGIG (reference sequence). CDR3 region: CAWSTRGSPLHF. The DNA of the CDR3 is TGTGCCTGGAGCACACGGGGTTCACCCCTCCACTTT. Combining the CDR3 with reference TRBV30 and TRBJ1-6 gives the whole variable domain SQTIHQWPATLVQPVGSPLSLECTVEGTSNPNLYWYRQAAGRGLQLLFYSVGIGQISSEVPQNLSASRPQDRQFILSSKKLLLSDSGFYLCAWSTRGSPLHFGNGTRLTVT.

The rearrangement uses TRBV5-1 and TRBJ2-4; TRBD1 matches 8 bases. V shed 4 bases, J shed 3 bases, and the junction held 3 bases outside the gene matches. CDR3 length: 14 residues. Germline-derived CDR1 and CDR2 are SGHRS and YFSETQ. The CDR3 loop is CASSLTGDKNIQYF. In DNA form, the CDR3 reads TGCGCCAGCAGCCTGACAGGGGACAAAAACATTCAGTACTTC. Supplemented by reference TRBV5-1 and TRBJ2-4, the full variable domain reads KAGVTQTPRYLIKTRGQQVTLSCSPISGHRSVSWYQQTPGQGLQFLFEYFSETQRNKGNFPGRFSGRQFSNSRSEMNVSTLELGDSALYLCASSLTGDKNIQYFGAGTRLSVL.

The chain recombines TRBV5-4 with TRBJ2-2; the D is unclear. Germline CDR1 reads SGHNT; CDR2 reads YYREEE (reference sequence). This CDR3 is built from 12 residues. The germline V and J ends were trimmed by 9 bases and 8 bases, with 14 bases remaining between them. CDR3 sequence (DNA): TGTGCCATTAGCCCAGTAGGTGGGGAGCTGTTTTTT. It translates to CAISPVGGELFF.

This chain joins TRBV25-1 and TRBJ2-2, with D possibly TRBD1 on 6 matching bases. This CDR3 comprises 15 residues. V gave up 7 bases and J gave up 1 base, with 13 bases separating them. Germline CDR1 and CDR2: MGHDK and SYGVNS. In DNA form, the CDR3 reads TGTGCCAGCAAGAATGGACAGCTGAACACCGGGGAGCTGTTTTTT. The encoded protein is CASKNGQLNTGELFF.

The chain links TRBV27 to TRBJ1-6; D possibly corresponds to TRBD1 (6 bases). The germline V and J ends were trimmed by 5 bases and 4 bases, with 9 bases remaining between them. Germline values: CDR1 MNHEY, CDR2 SMNVEV (reference sequence). This CDR3 comprises 14 residues. The CDR3 bases are TGTGCCAGCAGTCTAGGGGGATATAATTCACCCCTCCACTTT. Amino acids: CASSLGGYNSPLHF.

DNA of the CDR3: TGTGCCAGCAGTTTCCGAGATCCCGTCTACGAGCAGTACTTC. Encoded protein: CASSFRDPVYEQYF. The J gene is TRBJ2-7, the V gene TRBV28; D remains unclear. The CDR3 extends over 14 amino acids. With 3 bases removed from V and 3 bases from J, the gap between germline ends came to 12 bases. Germline values: CDR1 MDHEN, CDR2 SYDVKM. The entire variable domain, with the rest obtained from reference TRBV28 and TRBJ2-7, is as follows: DVKVTQSSRYLVKRTGEKVFLECVQDMDHENMFWYRQDPGLGLRLIYFSYDVKMKEKGDIPEGYSVSREKKERFSLILESASTNQTSMYLCASSFRDPVYEQYFGPGTRLTVT.

Only a few counts were recorded for this clone. This rearrangement joins TRBV4-2 to TRBJ1-4; 7 nucleotides align to TRBD1. Per the germline V gene, CDR1 is LGHNA and CDR2 is YNFKEQ. The CDR3 totals 17 residues. J was trimmed by 8 bases and V by 1 base; bases with no gene match: 13. The CDR3 sequence is CASSQGQGPLIGEKLFF. For the CDR3, the DNA is TGTGCCAGCAGCCAAGGACAGGGACCATTAATAGGCGAAAAACTGTTTTTT.

V is TRBV21-1 and J is TRBJ1-6; TRBD1 reflects the table's D call only, with no check against the DNA. TRBV21-1 is annotated as a pseudogene. This CDR3 is 14 amino acids long. The CDR3 sequence: CADPRTGAHSPLHF. The CDR3 bases are TGTGCCGACCCGAGGACAGGGGCGCATTCACCCCTCCACTTT.

The chain carries TRBV7-2 and TRBJ2-1; D call uncertain. CDR3 length equals 13 residues. CDR1 and CDR2 (germline): SGHTA, FQGNSA. The V gene lost 7 bases and the J gene lost 6 bases, with 13 bases spanning the gap. In DNA form, the CDR3 reads TGTGCCAGCACCACATCGATCTTCAATGAGCAGTTCTTC. It translates to CASTTSIFNEQFF.

V is TRBV24-1 and J is TRBJ2-1, with TRBD2 matching over 9 bases. The CDR3 totals 16 residues. Unmatched junction bases numbered 3, after V lost 4 bases and J lost 0 bases. Germline-derived CDR1 and CDR2 are KGHDR and SFDVKD. The CDR3, as DNA: TGTGCCACCAGTGACCCGACTAGCGGCTCCTACAATGAGCAGTTCTTC. Its translation is CATSDPTSGSYNEQFF.

In its sample, this clone was seen once. The J gene is TRBJ2-1, the V gene TRBV15; 8 nucleotides line up with TRBD2. Germline V lookup: CDR1 LNHNV, CDR2 YYDKDF (reference sequence). The CDR3 totals 17 residues. V shed 1 base and J 5 bases; nucleotides not matched to a gene: 10. CDR3 sequence (DNA): TGTGCCACCAGCAGAGCCGGGAGGGCCGGGCACGACAATGAGCAGTTCTTC. Its translation is CATSRAGRAGHDNEQFF. Looking up the rest from reference TRBV15 and TRBJ2-1 gives the full variable domain: DAMVIQNPRYQVTQFGKPVTLSCSQTLNHNVMYWYQQKSSQAPKLLFHYYDKDFNNEADTPDNFQSRRPNTSFCFLDIRSPGLGDTAMYLCATSRAGRAGHDNEQFFGPGTRLTVL.

The chain links TRBV2 to TRBJ2-7, with D tentatively TRBD2 (6 bases). Per germline, CDR1 SNHLY and CDR2 FYNNEI. The CDR3 is 11 residues long. Trimming removed 6 bases at V and 5 bases at J, with 8 bases between. The CDR3 region is CASSIADEQYF. CDR3 DNA sequence: TGTGCCAGCAGCATAGCGGACGAGCAGTACTTC.

This sequence joins TRBV5-6 and TRBJ2-5; 7 positions match TRBD1. V gave up 5 bases and J gave up 5 bases; unmatched junction bases: 6. There are 13 residues in the CDR3. From germline, CDR1 is SGHDT and CDR2 YYEEEE. The CDR3 protein is CASSRDRGETQYF. The CDR3 DNA reads as TGTGCCAGCAGTAGGGACAGAGGGGAGACCCAGTACTTC.

The chain has TRBV27 and TRBJ2-1; 10 positions agree with TRBD2. The germline V gene has CDR1 MNHEY and CDR2 SMNVEV (reference sequence). The V gene end was trimmed by 5 bases and the J gene end by 7 bases; junction bases not matched to a gene: 8. The CDR3 is 15 amino acids. As DNA, the CDR3 is TGTGCCAGCAGTCAGAGCGGGAGGGCCACGAATGAGCAGTTCTTC. It yields the protein CASSQSGRATNEQFF.

The table lists this clone with a count of one. The V gene is TRBV12-3 or TRBV12-4, the J gene TRBJ2-1; the match to TRBD1 covers 7 bases. This CDR3 region has 13 residues. J lost 9 bases, V lost 6 bases, and 8 bases had no gene match. The CDR3 DNA sequence: TGTGCCAGCAGACCTAACTCAGGGGGTGAGCAGTTCTTC. Its protein is CASRPNSGGEQFF.

The gene calls are TRBV2 and TRBJ1-2; D not certain. Germline CDR1 reads SNHLY; CDR2 reads FYNNEI. V dropped 3 bases and J dropped 8 bases, with 19 bases sitting between them. This CDR3 spans 15 amino acids. The chain's CDR3 is CASSDMGGPTEGYTF. CDR3 in DNA: TGTGCCAGCAGTGATATGGGAGGGCCGACGGAGGGCTACACCTTC.

The chain combines TRBV28 with TRBJ1-2; 9 nucleotides agree with TRBD1. This CDR3 has 15 amino acids. Losses at the gene ends were 3 bases for V and 9 bases for J; bases not matched to a gene: 11. Germline CDR1 MDHEN, CDR2 SYDVKM. In DNA form, the CDR3 reads TGTGCCAGCAGTTTCGTTGGGACAGGGACTGAAAGCTACACCTTC. This encodes CASSFVGTGTESYTF.

The rearrangement links TRBV7-2 to TRBJ1-5, with 11 bases aligning to TRBD1. The germline CDR1 and CDR2 sequences are SGHTA and FQGNSA. After removal of 5 bases from V and 6 bases from J, the junction contained 6 bases not matched to a gene. The CDR3 sequence is 15 residues long. CDR3 amino acids: CASSDGQGAFQPQHF. CDR3 nucleotide sequence: TGTGCCAGCAGCGACGGACAGGGGGCATTTCAGCCCCAGCATTTT.

The genes are TRBV5-6 and TRBJ2-2; 7 bases fit TRBD2. Germline V gene data show CDR1 as SGHDT and CDR2 as YYEEEE. This CDR3 contains 16 residues. The V and J ends lost 3 bases and 0 bases, in that order; junction bases with no gene match: 5. The CDR3 reads CASSWGGLPNTGELFF. The DNA of the CDR3 is TGTGCCAGCAGCTGGGGAGGGCTACCGAACACCGGGGAGCTGTTTTTT.

The chain carries TRBV18 and TRBJ1-2; D gene ambiguous. This CDR3 spans 17 amino acids. V lost 0 bases and J 3 bases, leaving 17 bases between the germline ends. Germline V gives CDR1 KGHSH, CDR2 LQKENI. The CDR3: CASSPPGRRDSDYGYTF. The DNA of the CDR3 is TGTGCCAGCTCACCACCGGGTAGACGGGATTCGGACTATGGCTACACCTTC.

This clone was seen only once. This sequence joins TRBV4-1 and TRBJ1-3; 7 bases agree with TRBD1. Germline CDR1 and CDR2: MGHRA and YSYEKL. This CDR3 has 14 residues. With 5 bases clipped from V and 8 bases from J, the junction kept 9 bases outside the gene matches. Written as DNA, the CDR3 is TGCGCCAGCAGCTCCACGGACAGGCGGCACACCATATATTTT. Translation gives CASSSTDRRHTIYF.

This chain links TRBV11-2 with TRBJ2-5; 9 nucleotides match TRBD1. In germline, CDR1 is SGHAT, CDR2 FQNNGV. J gave up 3 bases and V 6 bases, and 2 bases lay outside the gene matches. The CDR3 has 13 residues. In nucleotides, the CDR3 is TGTGCCAGCAGGGGACAGGGAGAAGAGACCCAGTACTTC. This encodes CASRGQGEETQYF.

The V and J genes are TRBV25-1 and TRBJ2-3, with 15 bases fitting TRBD2. Germline CDR1 and CDR2: MGHDK and SYGVNS. This CDR3 spans 15 amino acids. Unmatched junction bases numbered 5, after V lost 3 bases and J lost 10 bases. CDR3 protein: CASSDLGLAGGAQYF. The CDR3, as DNA: TGTGCCAGCAGTGATCTGGGACTAGCGGGAGGAGCGCAGTATTTT. The full variable domain, rest sourced from reference TRBV25-1 and TRBJ2-3, is EADIYQTPRYLVIGTGKKITLECSQTMGHDKMYWYQQDPGMELHLIHYSYGVNSTEKGDLSSESTVSRIRTEHFPLTLESARPSHTSQYLCASSDLGLAGGAQYFGPGTRLTVL.

This chain joins TRBV3-1 (or the pseudogene TRBV3-2) and TRBJ2-4; the D gene is possibly TRBD2 (6 bases). The CDR3 contains 14 residues. The V end lost 4 bases, the J end lost 8 bases, and 15 bases lay between the germline ends. Germline CDR1 reads LGHDT; CDR2 reads YNNKEL (reference sequence). The CDR3 DNA reads as TGTGCCAGCAGCCGGAGGAGGGGCGCGGACATTCAGTACTTC. It codes for CASSRRRGADIQYF.

The chain combines TRBV9 with TRBJ1-3; maybe TRBD1 (6 bases). V was trimmed by 4 bases and J by 4 bases, leaving 9 bases between them. Germline CDR1 SGDLS, CDR2 YYNGEE. CDR3 length: 13 residues. The CDR3 nucleotides read TGTGCCAGCAGCCCGACAGGAGGAAACACCATATATTTT. This gives the protein CASSPTGGNTIYF. Using reference TRBV9 and TRBJ1-3 for the parts outside the CDR3, the full variable domain is DSGVTQTPKHLITATGQRVTLRCSPRSGDLSVYWYQQSLDQGLQFLIQYYNGEERAKGNILERFSAQQFPDLHSELNLSSLELGDSALYFCASSPTGGNTIYFGEGSWLTVV.

The V call is TRBV2, the J call TRBJ2-7; weak D call: TRBD2 (6 bases). With 7 bases removed from V and 3 bases from J, the gap between germline ends came to 16 bases. The CDR3 totals 14 residues. Germline V lookup: CDR1 SNHLY, CDR2 FYNNEI. This chain's CDR3 is CASTGGLPRYEQYF. The CDR3 DNA sequence: TGTGCCAGCACCGGAGGGCTCCCCCGCTACGAGCAGTACTTC.

J is TRBJ2-1 and V is TRBV28; TRBD2 might be the D (5 bases). CDR1 MDHEN and CDR2 SYDVKM come from the germline V gene. The CDR3 runs 14 residues. Trimming took off 4 bases at V and 9 bases at J, with 16 bases between the two ends. The CDR3 protein is CASSSIGSVIEQFF. For the CDR3, the DNA is TGTGCCAGCAGTTCAATAGGGAGCGTTATTGAGCAGTTCTTC.

The chain is built from TRBV7-9 and TRBJ1-1; D possibly corresponds to TRBD1 (6 bases). Germline V gene lookup returns CDR1 SEHNR and CDR2 FQNEAQ (reference sequence). V gave up 5 bases and J gave up 3 bases, with 16 bases separating them. The length of the CDR3 is 15 residues. The CDR3 DNA reads as TGTGCCAGCAGCCCACGGGGGGGCGTCGACACTGAAGCTTTCTTT. Protein: CASSPRGGVDTEAFF.

The chain is built from TRBV7-9 and TRBJ2-7; possible D gene TRBD1, 6 bases. The CDR3 has 13 amino acids. Germline lookup yields CDR1 SEHNR and CDR2 FQNEAQ (reference sequence). V lost 4 bases to trimming and J lost 2 bases, with 9 bases between them. CDR3 amino acids: CASSSGDTYEQYF. In DNA form, the CDR3 reads TGTGCCAGCAGCTCAGGGGATACCTACGAGCAGTACTTC.